This TCR beta chain was observed in a study of OX40 agonist ivuxolimab in advanced cancers. Study-level points and caveats: Circulating CD4+ and CD8+ T cells showed clonal expansion by week 6 at 0.1 to 3.0 mg/kg.

In the case of this clone: The antigen is unknown.

Profiling relied on immunoSEQ multiplex PCR, and the TCRdb table lists in-frame clones only, not all of them. The sample has 95,000 to 150,000 clones, roughly 95% seen once. There are 14 residues in the CDR3. The V segment lost 8 bases and the J segment 9 bases; nucleotides outside the gene matches: 15. In germline, CDR1 is MDHEN, CDR2 SYDVKM. This TCR was recovered from an adult with an advanced solid tumor such as melanoma, head and neck, liver or kidney cancer. The sample consisted of CD4+ or CD8+ T cells sorted from blood, taken in a trial of the OX40 agonist ivuxolimab. This chain uses TRBV28 with TRBJ2-5, with 7 bases aligning to TRBD1. CDR3 protein: CASAKQGSLEAQYF. The CDR3, as DNA: TGTGCCAGCGCCAAACAGGGGAGTCTGGAGGCCCAGTACTTC.